This T cell receptor beta chain was captured in a study of spatial heterogeneity in lung cancer (dated by TCRdb to between 2018 and 2021). About the full investigation: More beta-chain than alpha-chain transcripts were consistently detected, likely reflecting higher beta-chain transcript abundance. In the raw uncorrected reads, each unique combination of TCR and UMI appeared on average more than ten times. In non-small cell lung cancer, the study made a quantitative comparison of TCR alpha and beta repertoires among multiple tumor regions, matched nontumor lung and blood. TCR repertoire features were related to nonsynonymous mutation counts determined by whole-exome sequencing of tumor tissue. Both alpha and beta chains were TCR-sequenced in samples taken at surgery, namely 220 tumor regions, 61 to 65 matched nontumor lung samples and 50 to 60 PBMC samples. What the authors observed across the whole study: Confirming at a functional level the hypothesis that regional TCRs recognize regional mutations was considered to require additional single-cell paired TCR alpha and beta sequencing. Ubiquitous expanded tumor TCRs were detected in blood more often at tumor resection than at routine follow-up.

Trimming removed 2 bases from V and 6 bases from J, leaving 8 bases between the germline ends. The germline V gene (reference sequence) sets CDR1 to MNHEY and CDR2 to SMNVEV. The CDR3 holds 13 amino acids from the cysteine to the phenylalanine. The only DNA kept is the CDR3, 39 bases in frame from the first base. This clonotype is classified as medium-sized (0.01 to 0.1%). Which antigen it targets is not known. Base qualities are not provided; no much larger clone lies one nucleotide away. Since the library was made to target alpha chains, this beta chain is a stray read and its abundance is not meaningful. The library was prepared using 5' RACE. TCRdb records NextSeq 500 as the sequencer. In the TCR library protocol, a unique molecular identifier was attached to each TCR cDNA molecule so that PCR and sequencing errors could be corrected. On the study's bioinformatics: Decombinator tools were used for TCR identification, UMI-based error correction and CDR3 extraction. TCRs above a frequency of 2 per 1,000, corresponding to the top 1% of the tumor frequency distribution, were defined as expanded. Each repertoire was subsampled 100 times to 5,000 TCRs, after which Renyi diversity was computed with the R vegan package. To build CDR3 similarity networks, amino acid triplet string-kernel similarity was used, and CDR3s were connected when their pairwise similarity was above 0.82. TCRdb reworked the public reads: Q25 trimming with fastp, MiXCR clone assembly, productive beta chains retained. Each CDR3 protein appears once, grouped with its most common genes and DNA. The V and J calls and clone size come from TCRdb's table, not from the authors' own analysis. The sample data list 700 to 850 distinct CDR3 sequences, and roughly 19% of these were observed just once. The ten largest clones capture around 39% of the sample.

The time point label corresponds to: sample taken at primary tumor resection. Whole RNA extracted from tumor and nontumor lung tissue, or from cryopreserved PBMC samples, was used for TCR sequencing without cell sorting. The donors were about 65 patients from the lung TRACERx cohort who had early-stage, untreated non-small cell lung cancer. Only patients with enough RNA available from two or more tumor regions were chosen for TCR sequencing. Here the chain combines TRBV27 and TRBJ2-1; no D gene call is confident. Sequences were derived from PBMCs, sampled at surgery. The TCR sequence derives from a female donor with early-stage non-small cell lung cancer. The sequenced DNA is TGTGCCAGCAGTTTACGGCAGACCAATGAGCAGTTCTTC. Its protein product is CASSLRQTNEQFF.